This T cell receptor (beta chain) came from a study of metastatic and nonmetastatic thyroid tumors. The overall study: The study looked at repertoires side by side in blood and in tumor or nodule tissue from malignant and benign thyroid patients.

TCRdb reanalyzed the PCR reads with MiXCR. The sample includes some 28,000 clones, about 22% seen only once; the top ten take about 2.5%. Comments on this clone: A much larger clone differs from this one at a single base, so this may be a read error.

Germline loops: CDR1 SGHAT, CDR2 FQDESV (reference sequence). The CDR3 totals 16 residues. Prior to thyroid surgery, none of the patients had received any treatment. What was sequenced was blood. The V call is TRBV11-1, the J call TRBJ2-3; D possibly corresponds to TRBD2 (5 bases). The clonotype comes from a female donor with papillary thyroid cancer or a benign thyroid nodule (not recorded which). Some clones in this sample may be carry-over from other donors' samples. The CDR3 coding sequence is TGTGCCAGCGGCATGGCGGAGGTAACCGCCACAGATACGCAGTGTTTT. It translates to CASGMAEVTATDTQCF.